These T cell receptor beta chains were read from a single sample in a study of OX40 agonist ivuxolimab in advanced cancers. The method was immunoSEQ multiplex PCR; TCRdb's version includes in-frame clones alone and lacks a portion of them. Of 40,000 to 45,000 clones listed, 80% to 95% are singletons. The sequences come from CD4+ or CD8+ T cells sorted from blood, collected in a trial of the OX40 agonist ivuxolimab. Every receptor here comes from an adult with an advanced solid tumor such as melanoma, head and neck, liver or kidney cancer. Each CDR3 is given with its conserved first and last residue. A D gene is named only where the DNA matches it firmly. Clone size is stated in some rows and not others, as once, few, many or a class when expanded.

>NA|TRBV11-2|16|TRBJ1-1|NA
CASSYRLHKINTEAFF
TGTGCCAGCAGCTACCGGCTCCACAAGATTAACACTGAAGCTTTCTTT
>NA|TRBV7-9|12|TRBJ2-3|NA
CASSSRADTQYF
TGTGCCAGCAGCTCCAGGGCAGATACGCAGTATTTT
>TRBD2|TRBV5-6|14|TRBJ2-7|NA
CASSLYLADYEQYF
TGTGCCAGCAGCTTGTATCTAGCGGACTACGAGCAGTACTTC
>TRBD2|TRBV6-5|14|TRBJ2-1|NA
CASTYISGSNEQFF
TGTGCCAGCACCTATATCAGCGGGAGCAATGAGCAGTTCTTC
>NA|TRBV29-1|11|TRBJ1-1|NA
CSVDPGSEAFF
TGCAGCGTTGATCCAGGGAGTGAAGCTTTCTTT
>NA|TRBV11-2|14|TRBJ2-1|NA
CASSLSLGYNEQFF
TGTGCCAGCAGCTTATCCCTCGGCTACAATGAGCAGTTCTTC
>NA|TRBV15|10|TRBJ2-1|NA
CATSRGEQFF
TGTGCCACCAGCAGGGGTGAGCAGTTCTTC
>NA|TRBV30|16|TRBJ2-7|NA
CAWSSPYRTLFYEQYF
TGTGCCTGGAGTAGTCCGTACCGAACTCTTTTCTACGAGCAGTACTTC
>NA|TRBV19|14|TRBJ2-2|NA
CASSTPQSTGELFF
TGTGCCAGTAGTACCCCCCAATCCACCGGGGAGCTGTTTTTT
>NA|TRBV4-3|13|TRBJ2-3|NA
CASSQWTENTQYF
TGCGCCAGCAGCCAGTGGACTGAAAATACGCAGTATTTT
>NA|TRBV19|19|TRBJ2-3|few
CASSIPHLGQTFDTDTQYF
TGTGCCAGTAGTATCCCCCACCTTGGTCAGACCTTTGACACAGATACGCAGTATTTT
>NA|TRBV11-2|13|TRBJ2-1|NA
CASSLAPHNEQFF
TGTGCCAGCAGCTTAGCCCCGCACAATGAGCAGTTCTTC
>NA|TRBV6-6|14|TRBJ2-2|NA
CASSYSPEDGELFF
TGTGCCAGCAGTTACTCCCCCGAGGACGGGGAGCTGTTTTTT
>NA|TRBV9|16|TRBJ2-2|NA
CASSSVGGAGTGELFF
TGTGCCAGCAGCTCCGTGGGGGGCGCAGGCACCGGGGAGCTGTTTTTT
>NA|TRBV14|13|TRBJ1-2|few
CASSQAQDYGYTF
TGTGCCAGCAGCCAAGCGCAGGACTATGGCTACACCTTC
>TRBD2|TRBV11-2|17|TRBJ2-4|NA
CASSSGLAGLIGNIQYF
TGTGCCAGCAGCTCCGGACTAGCGGGATTAATTGGAAACATTCAGTACTTC
>NA|TRBV20-1|11|TRBJ1-2|NA
CSASLMDGYTF
TGCAGTGCTAGTCTTATGGATGGCTACACCTTC
>TRBD2|TRBV11-1|14|TRBJ2-5|NA
CASSPALAGETQYF
TGTGCCAGCAGCCCCGCCCTAGCGGGAGAGACCCAGTACTTC
>TRBD1|TRBV27|15|TRBJ2-3|NA
CASSPRTGLTDTQYF
TGTGCCAGCAGTCCGCGGACAGGGCTCACAGATACGCAGTATTTT
>NA|TRBV27|13|TRBJ2-7|once
CASSWGATYEQYF
TGTGCCAGCAGTTGGGGCGCAACCTACGAGCAGTACTTC
>NA|TRBV7-3|15|TRBJ2-5|NA
CASSLTGLGQETQYF
TGTGCCAGCAGCTTAACGGGGCTGGGGCAAGAGACCCAGTACTTC
>NA|TRBV11-1|14|TRBJ2-7|NA
CASSLELSEDEQYF
TGTGCCAGCAGCTTAGAGTTGTCTGAAGACGAGCAGTACTTC
>NA|TRBV5-4|14|TRBJ2-7|NA
CATKPGGGSYEQYF
TGTGCCACCAAACCCGGAGGGGGGTCCTACGAGCAGTACTTC
>NA|TRBV4-1|15|TRBJ1-2|NA
CASSQDQGGLLGYTF
TGCGCCAGCAGCCAAGATCAAGGCGGGCTACTAGGCTACACCTTC
>NA|TRBV9|13|TRBJ2-7|NA
CASSEGVSYEQYF
TGTGCCAGCAGCGAGGGGGTTTCCTACGAGCAGTACTTC
>NA|TRBV28|13|TRBJ1-5|few
CASRTPGNQPQHF
TGTGCCAGCAGAACCCCAGGCAATCAGCCCCAGCATTTT
>NA|TRBV19|14|TRBJ2-3|once
CASSRRVSADTQYF
TGTGCCAGTAGTAGAAGGGTTTCCGCAGATACGCAGTATTTT